Listed here are 18 T cell receptor beta chains from one sample, sequenced in a study of cytomegalovirus exposure and HLA in healthy donors. The primer mix had 60 Vbeta and 13 Jbeta primers. The method was immunoSEQ multiplex PCR; TCRdb's version includes in-frame clones alone and lacks a portion of them. The profile covers 84,000 or so clones, with under 80% appearing a single time and 1.3% to 1.5% taken by the ten largest. The sequencing sample was made of PBMCs. The receptors were gathered from a male donor in good health and CMV-seronegative.

The chain employs TRBV28 and TRBJ1-1; 11 nucleotides agree with TRBD1. The CDR3 has 16 residues. The V segment lost 6 bases and the J segment 5 bases; nucleotides outside the gene matches: 11. Per the germline V gene, CDR1 is MDHEN and CDR2 is SYDVKM. CDR3 region: CASSRWDRGWRTEAFF. The CDR3 DNA sequence: TGTGCCAGCAGCCGCTGGGACAGGGGGTGGCGGACTGAAGCTTTCTTT.

This chain connects TRBV2 to TRBJ2-2; TRBD2 matches 10 bases. CDR3 length equals 15 residues. CDR1 and CDR2 (germline): SNHLY, FYNNEI. J lost 1 base, V lost 6 bases, and 2 bases had no gene match. For the CDR3, the DNA is TGTGCCAGCAGCTCTAGCGGGAGGAACACCGGGGAGCTGTTTTTT. The encoded protein is CASSSSGRNTGELFF.

The chain employs TRBV29-1 and TRBJ2-5; 9 bases line up with TRBD1. V shed 6 bases and J 0 bases; nucleotides not matched to a gene: 11. Germline V lookup: CDR1 SQVTM, CDR2 ANQGSEA. This CDR3 region has 16 residues. Here the CDR3 reads CSVRPRDRAHQETQYF. In DNA form, the CDR3 reads TGCAGCGTCCGGCCCCGGGACAGGGCACACCAAGAGACCCAGTACTTC.

V is TRBV9 and J is TRBJ1-3; D unclear. The germline V gene has CDR1 SGDLS and CDR2 YYNGEE. The V and J ends lost 0 bases and 0 bases respectively, with 13 bases between them. This CDR3 region has 17 residues. The CDR3 loop is CASSVEFYPSSGNTIYF. Written as DNA, the CDR3 is TGTGCCAGCAGCGTAGAGTTCTACCCGAGCTCTGGAAACACCATATATTTT.

The chain couples TRBV5-1 to TRBJ1-1, with TRBD1 identical over 7 bases. Germline V gene sequence: CDR1 SGHRS, CDR2 YFSETQ. The length of the CDR3 is 16 residues. Germline trimming cut 1 base from V and 4 bases from J; bases unmatched to any gene: 10. The CDR3 is CASSLYGTVAGTEAFF. In DNA form, the CDR3 reads TGCGCCAGCAGCTTGTATGGGACAGTAGCCGGCACTGAAGCTTTCTTT.

As concerns this clone: As the CDR3 is not closed by the conserved phenylalanine or tryptophan, this likely results from a read error. The CDR3: CSATDRYEQYL. In nucleotides, the CDR3 is TGCAGTGCTACGGACAGGTACGAGCAGTACCTC. This rearrangement joins TRBV20-1 to TRBJ2-7, with 7 positions matching TRBD1. This CDR3 contains 11 residues. The germline V gene has CDR1 DFQATT and CDR2 SNEGSKA (reference sequence). With 4 bases clipped from V and 4 bases from J, the junction kept 1 base outside the gene matches.

The chain links TRBV4-3 to TRBJ1-3; no clear D. The CDR3 extends over 16 amino acids. V was clipped by 1 base and J by 0 bases, with 10 bases between them. The germline CDR1 and CDR2 sequences are LGHNA and YSLEER. The CDR3 sequence: CASSQVGASSGNTIYF. In DNA, the CDR3 is TGCGCCAGCAGCCAAGTGGGAGCGAGCTCTGGAAACACCATATATTTT.

This clone was recorded a few times. Other DNA variants within this sample encode the same CDR3. V gene TRBV10-2 combines with J gene TRBJ2-7; D perhaps matches TRBD2 (6 bases). Germline CDR1 reads WSHSY; CDR2 reads SAAADI. Deletions cut 2 bases from V and 3 bases from J, with 11 bases between. The CDR3 totals 14 residues. This chain's CDR3 is CASSERQGGYEQYF. The DNA for the CDR3 is TGCGCCAGCAGTGAGAGGCAGGGAGGCTACGAGCAGTACTTC.

This rearrangement joins TRBV5-6 to TRBJ2-2; no clear D gene. CDR3 length: 14 amino acids. V was clipped by 2 bases and J by 6 bases, with 11 bases between them. Germline CDR1 SGHDT, CDR2 YYEEEE. Here the CDR3 reads CASSLAFEAGELFF. DNA for the CDR3: TGTGCCAGCAGCTTAGCTTTCGAGGCCGGGGAGCTGTTTTTT. Complete variable domain (other parts from reference TRBV5-6 and TRBJ2-2): DAGVTQSPTHLIKTRGQQVTLRCSPKSGHDTVSWYQQALGQGPQFIFQYYEEEERQRGNFPDRFSGHQFPNYSSELNVNALLLGDSALYLCASSLAFEAGELFFGEGSRLTVL.

The rearrangement uses TRBV7-3 and TRBJ2-6; unclear D gene. Germline V gene lookup returns CDR1 SGHTA and CDR2 FQGTGA. The V end was cut by 5 bases, the J end by 1 base, with 9 bases between. This CDR3 region has 15 residues. CDR3: CASSLNPSGANVLTF. The CDR3 nucleotides are TGTGCCAGCAGCCTAAATCCGTCTGGGGCCAACGTCCTGACTTTC.

This chain uses TRBV6-5 with TRBJ2-2; D ambiguous. The germline gives CDR1 MNHEY, CDR2 SVGAGI. This CDR3 is 15 amino acids long. Deletions cut 2 bases from V and 0 bases from J, with 7 bases between. The CDR3 protein is CASSYGPANTGELFF. Here the CDR3 DNA reads TGTGCCAGCAGTTACGGCCCCGCGAACACCGGGGAGCTGTTTTTT.

This chain links TRBV5-1 with TRBJ1-3; D is perhaps TRBD1 (5 bases). The CDR3 has 16 residues. Between the trimmed V and J ends, which lost 0 bases and 0 bases, there was a span of 10 bases. CDR1 and CDR2 (germline): SGHRS, YFSETQ. The CDR3 region is CASSLETGSSGNTIYF. CDR3 bases: TGCGCCAGCAGCTTGGAAACAGGAAGCTCTGGAAACACCATATATTTT. The full variable domain, in which reference TRBV5-1 and TRBJ1-3 provide the parts outside the CDR3, is KAGVTQTPRYLIKTRGQQVTLSCSPISGHRSVSWYQQTPGQGLQFLFEYFSETQRNKGNFPGRFSGRQFSNSRSEMNVSTLELGDSALYLCASSLETGSSGNTIYFGEGSWLTVV.

This chain uses TRBV19 with TRBJ1-1; the match to TRBD1 covers 12 bases. In germline, CDR1 is LNHDA, CDR2 SQIVND (reference sequence). V dropped 9 bases and J dropped 4; count of bases not matched to a gene: 6. The CDR3 has 14 amino acids. CDR3: CASGDRGRTTEAFF. Here the CDR3 DNA reads TGTGCCAGCGGGGACAGGGGGCGAACCACTGAAGCTTTCTTT.

The V call is TRBV4-1, the J call TRBJ1-6; D may be TRBD1 (6 bases). With 0 bases removed from V and 9 bases from J, the gap between germline ends came to 9 bases. CDR3 length: 14 residues. The germline V gene encodes CDR1 MGHRA and CDR2 YSYEKL. CDR3 nucleotides: TGCGCCAGCAGCCAAGATACAGGGATTTCACCCCTCCACTTT. It translates to CASSQDTGISPLHF.

V and J are TRBV5-1 and TRBJ1-5; D is unclear. Germline V gene sequence: CDR1 SGHRS, CDR2 YFSETQ. The CDR3 consists of 15 residues. V was trimmed by 3 bases and J by 4 bases, leaving 14 bases between them. CDR3 in amino acids: CASSSEGIPNQPQHF. In DNA, the CDR3 is TGCGCCAGCAGCTCAGAGGGAATACCTAATCAGCCCCAGCATTTT.

The chain recombines TRBV10-1 with TRBJ2-3; 7 positions match TRBD2. CDR1 WNHNN and CDR2 SYGVQD come from the germline V gene (reference sequence). The trim removed 5 bases at V and 0 bases at J, leaving 2 bases unmatched. The CDR3 length is 14 residues. CDR3 sequence: CASSISGSTDTQYF. The CDR3 nucleotides are TGCGCCAGCAGTATTAGCGGGAGCACAGATACGCAGTATTTT.

This clone was seen a few times. Here the CDR3 reads CASSLEGTYTEAFF. CDR3 bases: TGTGCCAGCAGCTTAGAGGGGACATACACTGAAGCTTTCTTT. This rearrangement joins TRBV7-2 to TRBJ1-1, with a possible D match to TRBD1 (6 bases). Germline CDR1 reads SGHTA; CDR2 reads FQGNSA. Between the trimmed V and J ends, which lost 1 base and 3 bases, there was a span of 9 bases. This CDR3 has 14 amino acids.

This clone has only a few counts. The chain combines TRBV5-4 with TRBJ1-1, with a weak D call TRBD1 (5 bases). The CDR3 is 14 residues long. Trimming cost V 4 bases and J 1 base, with 11 bases left between them. Germline V gene lookup returns CDR1 SGHNT and CDR2 YYREEE (reference sequence). The CDR3 is CASSQAQGNTEAFF. CDR3 nucleotide sequence: TGTGCCAGCAGCCAGGCTCAGGGGAACACTGAAGCTTTCTTT. Based on the CDR3 plus reference TRBV5-4 and TRBJ1-1, the full variable domain is ETGVTQSPTHLIKTRGQQVTLRCSSQSGHNTVSWYQQALGQGPQFIFQYYREEENGRGNFPPRFSGLQFPNYSSELNVNALELDDSALYLCASSQAQGNTEAFFGQGTRLTVV.